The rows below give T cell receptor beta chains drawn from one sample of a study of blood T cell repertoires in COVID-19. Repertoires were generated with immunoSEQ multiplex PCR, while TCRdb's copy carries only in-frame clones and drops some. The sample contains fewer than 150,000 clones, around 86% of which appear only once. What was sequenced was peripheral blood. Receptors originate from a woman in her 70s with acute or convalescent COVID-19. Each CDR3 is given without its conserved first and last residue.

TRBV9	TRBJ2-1	ASSVDSGEYNEQF
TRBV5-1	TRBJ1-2	ASSSTGTTYGYT
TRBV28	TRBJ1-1	ASSTGVNTEAF
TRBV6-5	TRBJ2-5	ASKPAGWGTQY
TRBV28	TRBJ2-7	ASIRISPYEQY
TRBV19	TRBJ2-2	ASSMSGGAPGELF
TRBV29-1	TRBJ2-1	SVGQGASNEQF
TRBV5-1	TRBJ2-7	ASSLDSGYEQY
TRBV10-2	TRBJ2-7	ASTPGLATYEQY
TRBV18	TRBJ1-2	ASSHSHTGGYGYT
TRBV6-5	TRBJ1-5	ASRSGRQGNQPQH
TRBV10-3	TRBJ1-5	AISEDPPGQPQH
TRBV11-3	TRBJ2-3	ASSSERYLD
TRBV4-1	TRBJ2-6	ASSQDAAGGAKGANVLT
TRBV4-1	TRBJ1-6	ASSQDFTGRTPLH
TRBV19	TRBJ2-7	ASSIDSRSYEQY
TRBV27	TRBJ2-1	ASSRQGSYNEQF
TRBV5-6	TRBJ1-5	ASSLSIRGEGPQH
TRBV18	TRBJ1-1	ASSFGQGEFSEAF
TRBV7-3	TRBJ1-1	ASSSDRDTEAF
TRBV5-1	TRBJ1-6	ASSFRQENSPLH
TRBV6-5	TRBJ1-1	ASSYRGRDTEAF
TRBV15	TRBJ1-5	ATSKDGGIYQPQH